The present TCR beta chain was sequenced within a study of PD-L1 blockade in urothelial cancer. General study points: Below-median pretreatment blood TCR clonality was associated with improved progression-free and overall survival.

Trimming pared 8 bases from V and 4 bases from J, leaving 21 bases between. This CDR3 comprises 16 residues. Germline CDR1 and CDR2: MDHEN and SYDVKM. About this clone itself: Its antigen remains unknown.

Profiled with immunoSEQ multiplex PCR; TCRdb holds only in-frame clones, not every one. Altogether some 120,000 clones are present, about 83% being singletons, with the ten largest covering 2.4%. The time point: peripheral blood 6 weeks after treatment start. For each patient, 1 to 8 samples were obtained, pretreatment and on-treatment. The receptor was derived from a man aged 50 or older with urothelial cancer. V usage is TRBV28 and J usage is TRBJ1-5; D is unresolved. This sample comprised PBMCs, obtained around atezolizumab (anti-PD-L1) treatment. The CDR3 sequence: CASEWSGRSGNQPQHF. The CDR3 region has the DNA TGTGCCAGCGAATGGAGCGGGAGAAGTGGGAATCAGCCCCAGCATTTT.